This T cell receptor beta chain derives from a study of tumor-infiltrating lymphocytes in primary liver carcinoma. The study's findings and limits: Researchers found tumor-adjacent and tumor-blood pairs overlapped less than tumor region pairs.

The researchers produced TCR beta cDNA from roughly 500 ng total RNA with a constant-region primer. Investigators got TCR beta libraries out of three nested multiplex PCR rounds, done with slightly modified ARM-PCR. Both of the initial two PCR rounds ran for approximately 11 cycles and employed TRBV1-TRBV30 forward primers alongside a C-beta reverse primer. TCRdb reanalysed the multiplex PCR reads using MiXCR and keeps one entry per CDR3 protein. The profile shows about 92,000 distinct CDR3 sequences, about 70% of them singletons. V lost 1 base to trimming and J lost 1 base, with 4 bases between them. Germline CDR1 reads MGHRA; CDR2 reads YSYEKL. This CDR3 is built from 14 residues. Each 20-30 mg portion of unsorted bulk tissue served as the source for co-extraction of RNA and DNA. This clonotype is termed medium-sized. Its antigen remains unidentified.

The origin of this receptor is a man aged 35 to 55 with primary liver carcinoma and hepatitis B virus infection. Sequenced: tumor-adjacent normal liver tissue. The chain couples TRBV4-1 to TRBJ2-2; D remains unclear. The chain's CDR3 is CASSQALNTGELFF. The CDR3, as DNA: TGCGCCAGCAGCCAAGCTCTGAACACCGGGGAGCTGTTTTTT.